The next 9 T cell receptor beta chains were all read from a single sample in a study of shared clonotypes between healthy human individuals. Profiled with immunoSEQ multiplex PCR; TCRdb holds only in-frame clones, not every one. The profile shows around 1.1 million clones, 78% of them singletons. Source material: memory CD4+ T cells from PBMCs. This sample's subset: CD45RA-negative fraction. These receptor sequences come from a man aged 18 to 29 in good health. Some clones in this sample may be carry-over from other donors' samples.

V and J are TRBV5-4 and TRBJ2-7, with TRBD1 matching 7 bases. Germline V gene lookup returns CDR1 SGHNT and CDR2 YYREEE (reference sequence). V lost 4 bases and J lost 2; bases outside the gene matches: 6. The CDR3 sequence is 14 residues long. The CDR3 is CASSGTAQTYEQYF. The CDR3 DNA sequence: TGTGCCAGCAGCGGGACAGCCCAAACCTACGAGCAGTACTTC.

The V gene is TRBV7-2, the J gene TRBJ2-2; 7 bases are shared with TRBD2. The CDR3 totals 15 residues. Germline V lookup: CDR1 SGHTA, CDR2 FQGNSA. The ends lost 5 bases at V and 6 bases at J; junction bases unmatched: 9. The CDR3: CASSLRTSGAGELFF. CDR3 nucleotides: TGTGCCAGCAGCCTTCGGACTAGTGGGGCCGGGGAGCTGTTTTTT.

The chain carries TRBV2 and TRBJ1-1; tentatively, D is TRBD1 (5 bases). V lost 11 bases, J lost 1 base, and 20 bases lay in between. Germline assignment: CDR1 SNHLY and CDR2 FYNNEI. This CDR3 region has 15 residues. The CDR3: CAGATGWRANTEAFF. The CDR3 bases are TGTGCCGGAGCTACAGGTTGGAGGGCGAACACTGAAGCTTTCTTT.

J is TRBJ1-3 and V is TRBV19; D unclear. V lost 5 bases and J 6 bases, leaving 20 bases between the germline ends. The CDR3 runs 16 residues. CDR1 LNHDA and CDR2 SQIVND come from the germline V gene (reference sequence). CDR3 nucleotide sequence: TGTGCCAGTAGTTCCAGGTTGAGACTGGCCGCAAACACCATATATTTT. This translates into CASSSRLRLAANTIYF.

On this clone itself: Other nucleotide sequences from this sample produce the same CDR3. This CDR3 is CASSSSGTGYNEQFF. CDR3 sequence (DNA): TGTGCCAGCAGTTCCTCCGGGACAGGGTACAATGAGCAGTTCTTC. This chain links TRBV28 with TRBJ2-1; TRBD1 aligns across 9 bases. Germline CDR1 and CDR2: MDHEN and SYDVKM. The trim removed 4 bases at V and 4 bases at J, leaving 5 bases unmatched. The CDR3 is 15 residues long.

In DNA form, the CDR3 reads TGTGCCAGCAGCCCCGGAAGCACTCTCGGAAACACCATATATTTT. This gives the protein CASSPGSTLGNTIYF. The V call is TRBV7-2, the J call TRBJ1-3, with unresolved D. Germline V gene data show CDR1 as SGHTA and CDR2 as FQGNSA. The ends were cut back, 5 bases at V and 4 bases at J, with 15 bases in the middle. The CDR3 loop spans 15 amino acids.

The CDR3 protein is CASGLVGQPQHF. The CDR3 DNA reads TGTGCCAGCGGTTTGGTGGGACAGCCCCAGCATTTT. The gene calls are TRBV7-9 and TRBJ1-5; D call uncertain. The CDR3 totals 12 residues. Trimming cost V 8 bases and J 7 bases, with 12 bases left between them. CDR1 is SEHNR, CDR2 FQNEAQ, per germline (reference sequence).

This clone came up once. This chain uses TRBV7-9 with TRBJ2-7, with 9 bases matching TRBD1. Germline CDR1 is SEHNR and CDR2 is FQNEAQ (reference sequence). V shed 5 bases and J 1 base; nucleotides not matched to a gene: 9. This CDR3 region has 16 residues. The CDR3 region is CASSIQGGTGSYEQYF. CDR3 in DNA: TGTGCCAGCAGCATTCAGGGGGGGACAGGGTCCTACGAGCAGTACTTC.

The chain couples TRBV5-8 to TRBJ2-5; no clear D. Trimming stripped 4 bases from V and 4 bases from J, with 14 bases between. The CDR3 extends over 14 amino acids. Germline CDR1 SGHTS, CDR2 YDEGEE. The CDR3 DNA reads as TGTGCCAGCAGCCCCTCGTGGGTCGCAGAGACCCAGTACTTC. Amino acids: CASSPSWVAETQYF.